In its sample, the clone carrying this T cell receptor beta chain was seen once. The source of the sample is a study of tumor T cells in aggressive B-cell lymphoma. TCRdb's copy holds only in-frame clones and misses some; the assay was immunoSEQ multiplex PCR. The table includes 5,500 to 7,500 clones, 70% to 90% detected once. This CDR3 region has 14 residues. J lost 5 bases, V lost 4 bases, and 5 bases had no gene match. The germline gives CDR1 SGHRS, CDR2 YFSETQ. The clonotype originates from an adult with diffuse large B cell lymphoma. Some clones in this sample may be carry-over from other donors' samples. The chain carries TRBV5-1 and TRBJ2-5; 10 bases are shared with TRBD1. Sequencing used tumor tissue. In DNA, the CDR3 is TGCGCCAGCAGCGCGGGACAGGGGAGTGAGACCCAGTACTTC. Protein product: CASSAGQGSETQYF.